This is a list of T cell receptor beta chains from one sample in a study of patients and donors after allogeneic stem cell transplantation. TCRdb ran MiXCR on the RT-PCR reads and lists one entry per CDR3 protein. The sample lists about 400,000 distinct CDR3 sequences; 16% were seen once. Sequencing was done on a sample of blood, either unsorted or a sorted T cell fraction (not recorded which). These receptors were collected from a human donor who was either an allogeneic HSCT recipient or a stem cell or donor lymphocyte infusion donor (not recorded which). It is not recorded whose cells these are; they may come from a transplant donor. Each CDR3 is given with its conserved first and last residue. Fields, in order: J gene, D gene, clone size, V gene, CDR3 protein, CDR3 DNA. A D gene is named only where the DNA matches it firmly. The size field is filled for only some rows; it gives once, few, many or a size class.

TRBJ2-1	TRBD2	many	TRBV12-3/TRBV12-4	CASSLVSGGDEQFF	TGTGCCAGCAGTTTAGTAAGCGGGGGGGATGAGCAGTTCTTC
TRBJ2-3	-	-	TRBV5-1	CASSLMGGGWTDTQYF	TGCGCCAGCAGCTTGATGGGGGGTGGATGGACAGATACGCAGTATTTT
TRBJ2-3	-	few	TRBV12-3/TRBV12-4	CASSYRGSTDTQYF	TGTGCCAGCAGTTACCGGGGTAGCACAGATACGCAGTATTTT
TRBJ1-4	-	few	TRBV4-3	CASSQVWDFNEKLFF	TGCGCCAGCAGCCAAGTGTGGGACTTTAATGAAAAACTGTTTTTT
TRBJ1-6	-	few	TRBV2	CASSDYLGGLGNSPLHF	TGTGCCAGCAGTGATTATCTTGGGGGGCTAGGGAATTCACCCCTCCACTTT
TRBJ2-1	-	-	TRBV6-4	CASSDPNRGYNEQFF	TGTGCCAGCAGTGACCCCAACCGCGGCTACAATGAGCAGTTCTTC
TRBJ2-4	-	few	TRBV5-1	CASSLSRGLAKNIQYF	TGCGCCAGCAGCTTGTCCCGCGGGTTGGCCAAAAACATTCAGTACTTC
TRBJ1-1	-	-	TRBV5-1	CASSLGYPGVNTEAFF	TGCGCCAGCAGCTTGGGATATCCGGGTGTGAACACTGAAGCTTTCTTT
TRBJ1-1	TRBD1	few	TRBV3-1	CASSQNRGAEAFF	TGTGCCAGCAGCCAGAACAGGGGTGCTGAAGCTTTCTTT
TRBJ1-1	-	-	TRBV5-1	CASSVPKLGGEAFF	TGCGCCAGCAGTGTACCTAAACTGGGCGGGGAAGCTTTCTTT
TRBJ1-1	-	-	TRBV7-2	CASSFTTSWNTEAFF	TGTGCCAGCAGCTTTACGACGAGCTGGAACACTGAAGCTTTCTTT
TRBJ2-7	-	-	TRBV12-3/TRBV12-4	CASSYQDSSYEQYF	TGTGCCAGCAGTTACCAGGACAGTTCCTACGAGCAGTACTTC
TRBJ2-7	TRBD2	few	TRBV3-1	CASSQTTSGMTYEQYF	TGTGCCAGCAGTCAAACAACTAGCGGAATGACCTACGAGCAGTACTTC
TRBJ1-1	TRBD1	many	TRBV29-1	CSADRGMNTEAFF	TGCAGCGCTGACAGGGGAATGAACACTGAAGCTTTCTTT
TRBJ2-7	-	few	TRBV5-1	CASSLARAVEQYF	TGCGCCAGCAGCTTGGCGAGGGCGGTCGAGCAGTACTTC
TRBJ2-1	TRBD2	-	TRBV19	CASSIWGWGGGSPYNEQFF	TGTGCCAGTAGTATCTGGGGGTGGGGCGGGGGGTCCCCCTACAATGAGCAGTTCTTC
TRBJ1-2	-	-	TRBV3-1	CASSPPRINYGYTF	TGTGCCAGCAGCCCCCCAAGGATAAACTATGGCTACACCTTC
TRBJ2-7	TRBD1	many	TRBV7-2	CASSFRDRGLYEQYF	TGTGCCAGCAGCTTCCGGGACAGGGGACTTTACGAGCAGTACTTC
TRBJ2-1	TRBD1	-	TRBV15	CATSRDGTDNEQFF	TGTGCCACCAGCAGAGATGGGACAGACAATGAGCAGTTCTTC
TRBJ2-5	-	few	TRBV7-8	CASSQIPRGSWETQYF	TGTGCCAGCAGCCAAATCCCGAGGGGCTCGTGGGAGACCCAGTACTTC
TRBJ2-5	-	-	TRBV7-9	CASSPPQRETQYF	TGTGCCAGCAGCCCCCCGCAGAGAGAGACCCAGTACTTC
TRBJ2-3	-	-	TRBV4-2	CASSQGDSTDTQYF	TGTGCCAGCAGCCAAGGGGACAGCACAGATACGCAGTATTTT
TRBJ1-6	-	few	TRBV5-5	CASSQTVYNSPLHF	TGTGCCAGCAGCCAGACAGTCTATAATTCACCCCTCCACTTT
TRBJ1-6	-	-	TRBV21-1	CASSLQVFSSYNSPLHF	TGTGCCAGCAGCCTACAGGTATTCAGCTCCTATAATTCACCCCTCCACTTT
TRBJ2-3	-	-	TRBV29-1	CSVEFGFIQGNRDTQYF	TGCAGCGTTGAATTTGGATTCATCCAGGGGAACAGAGATACGCAGTATTTT
TRBJ2-2	-	-	TRBV5-1	CASSLGRTNTGELFF	TGCGCCAGCAGCTTGGGCAGGACTAACACCGGGGAGCTGTTTTTT
TRBJ1-3	-	-	TRBV7-6	CASSPYQVFSGNTIYF	TGTGCCAGCAGCCCCTATCAGGTTTTCTCTGGAAACACCATATATTTT
TRBJ1-1	-	few	TRBV6-5	CASSWMANTEAFF	TGTGCCAGCAGTTGGATGGCGAACACTGAAGCTTTCTTT
TRBJ2-3	-	-	TRBV20-1	CSAQGLDTQYF	TGCAGTGCTCAGGGGCTCGATACGCAGTATTTT
TRBJ2-5	-	-	TRBV7-2	CASSLAWREETQYF	TGTGCCAGCAGCTTAGCCTGGAGGGAAGAGACCCAGTACTTC
TRBJ2-7	-	-	TRBV7-9	CASSLGSATTYEQYF	TGTGCCAGCAGCCTAGGATCCGCCACCACCTACGAGCAGTACTTC
TRBJ1-4	-	-	TRBV2	CASAEGGAKLFF	TGTGCCAGCGCCGAGGGAGGGGCAAAACTGTTTTTT
TRBJ2-4	-	many	TRBV15	CATSRATGSKNIQYF	TGTGCCACCAGCAGAGCCACAGGGTCCAAAAACATTCAGTACTTC
TRBJ1-1	TRBD1	few	TRBV9	CASSGPDRVCDLDTEAFF	TGTGCCAGCAGCGGGCCTGACAGGGTATGTGATTTGGACACTGAAGCTTTCTTT
TRBJ2-1	-	few	TRBV6-2/TRBV6-3	CASSYSSTSSYNEQFF	TGTGCCAGCAGTTACTCGAGCACAAGCTCCTACAATGAGCAGTTCTTC
TRBJ2-5	-	many	TRBV5-1	CASSLESGRETQYF	TGCGCCAGCAGCTTAGAGTCGGGACGGGAGACCCAGTACTTC
TRBJ2-3	-	few	TRBV19	CASSRLQGDTQYF	TGTGCCAGTAGTAGACTTCAGGGGGATACGCAGTATTTT
TRBJ1-1	TRBD1	-	TRBV5-1	CASSLWGATGEVRWDTEAFF	TGCGCCAGCAGCTTGTGGGGGGCGACAGGGGAGGTGAGATGGGACACTGAAGCTTTCTTT
TRBJ1-6	-	-	TRBV20-1	CSAKGYNSPLHF	TGCAGTGCTAAGGGGTATAATTCACCCCTCCACTTT
TRBJ2-4	-	few	TRBV9	CASSVGTMGAKNIQYF	TGTGCCAGCAGCGTAGGGACTATGGGAGCCAAAAACATTCAGTACTTC
TRBJ2-2	-	-	TRBV7-9	CASSTGTTGELFF	TGTGCCAGCAGTACAGGGACCACCGGGGAGCTGTTTTTT
TRBJ2-4	-	once	TRBV4-1	CASSQDGFPGVAKNIQYF	TGCGCCAGCAGCCAAGATGGGTTCCCGGGAGTAGCCAAAAACATTCAGTACTTC
TRBJ1-1	-	few	TRBV6-1	CASRAVFKGVNTEAFF	TGTGCCAGCAGGGCCGTCTTTAAAGGGGTGAACACTGAAGCTTTCTTT
TRBJ2-7	-	-	TRBV7-9	CASSSGGRTYEQYF	TGTGCCAGCAGCTCTGGGGGCAGAACCTACGAGCAGTACTTC
TRBJ2-3	TRBD2	-	TRBV7-2	CASSFLASGRRDTQYF	TGTGCCAGCAGCTTTCTGGCTAGCGGGAGGAGAGATACGCAGTATTTT
TRBJ2-7	-	few	TRBV5-1	CASSLTVPYEQYF	TGCGCCAGCAGCTTGACAGTTCCTTACGAGCAGTACTTC
TRBJ1-1	-	few	TRBV3-1	CASSPLDITGTTAFF	TGTGCCAGCAGCCCTTTAGATATAACCGGGACAACAGCTTTCTTT
TRBJ2-5	-	-	TRBV27	CASSLYRGETQYF	TGTGCCAGCAGTTTATATAGGGGAGAGACCCAGTACTTC
TRBJ1-2	-	few	TRBV30	CAWSVWGGADYGYTF	TGTGCCTGGAGTGTATGGGGGGGCGCGGACTATGGCTACACCTTC
TRBJ2-1	-	few	TRBV2	CASRDQPNGEQFF	TGTGCCAGCAGGGACCAACCTAATGGTGAGCAGTTCTTC